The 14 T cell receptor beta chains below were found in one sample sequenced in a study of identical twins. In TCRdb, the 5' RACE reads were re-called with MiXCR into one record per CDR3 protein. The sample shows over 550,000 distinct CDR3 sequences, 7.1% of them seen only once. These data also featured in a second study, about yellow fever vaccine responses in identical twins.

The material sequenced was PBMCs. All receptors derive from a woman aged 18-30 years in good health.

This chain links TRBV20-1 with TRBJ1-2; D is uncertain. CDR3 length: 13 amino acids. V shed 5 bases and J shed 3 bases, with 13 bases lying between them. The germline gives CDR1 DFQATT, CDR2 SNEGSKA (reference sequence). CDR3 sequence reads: CSAQPGIDYGYTF. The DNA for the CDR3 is TGCAGTGCTCAACCCGGTATAGACTATGGCTACACCTTC.

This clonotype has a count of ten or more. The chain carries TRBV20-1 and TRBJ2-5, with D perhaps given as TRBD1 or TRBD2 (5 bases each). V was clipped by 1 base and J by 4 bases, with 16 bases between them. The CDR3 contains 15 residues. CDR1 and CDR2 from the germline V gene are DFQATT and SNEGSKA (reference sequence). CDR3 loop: CSARAGPGGRETQYF. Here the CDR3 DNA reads TGCAGTGCTAGAGCGGGACCCGGTGGGAGAGAGACCCAGTACTTC.

This chain's CDR3 is CASSLTGGGYDEQFF. The CDR3, as DNA: TGTGCCAGCAGCCTGACGGGAGGCGGGTACGATGAGCAGTTCTTC. This chain uses TRBV3-1 with TRBJ2-1; TRBD2 matches 7 bases. The germline V gene has CDR1 LGHDT and CDR2 YNNKEL (reference sequence). V lost 4 bases to trimming and J lost 8 bases; unmatched junction nucleotides: 11. This CDR3 has 15 amino acids.

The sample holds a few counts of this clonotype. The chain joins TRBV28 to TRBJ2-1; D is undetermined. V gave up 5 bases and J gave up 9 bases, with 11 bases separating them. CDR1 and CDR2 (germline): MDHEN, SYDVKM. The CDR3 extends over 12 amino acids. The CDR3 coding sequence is TGTGCCAGCAGTAAAGCACCCTTTGAGCAGTTCTTC. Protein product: CASSKAPFEQFF.

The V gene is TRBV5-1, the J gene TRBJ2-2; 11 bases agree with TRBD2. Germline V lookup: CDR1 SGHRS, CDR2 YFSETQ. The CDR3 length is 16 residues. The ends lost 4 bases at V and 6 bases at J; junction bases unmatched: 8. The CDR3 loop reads CASSDQGLAVAGELFF. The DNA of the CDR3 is TGCGCCAGCAGCGACCAGGGACTAGCGGTGGCCGGGGAGCTGTTTTTT.

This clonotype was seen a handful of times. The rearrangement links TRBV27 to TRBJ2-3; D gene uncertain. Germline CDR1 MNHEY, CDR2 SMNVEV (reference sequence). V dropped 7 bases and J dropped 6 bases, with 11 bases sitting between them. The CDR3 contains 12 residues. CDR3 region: CASTNPGDTQYF. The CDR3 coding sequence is TGTGCCAGCACTAACCCCGGTGATACGCAGTATTTT.

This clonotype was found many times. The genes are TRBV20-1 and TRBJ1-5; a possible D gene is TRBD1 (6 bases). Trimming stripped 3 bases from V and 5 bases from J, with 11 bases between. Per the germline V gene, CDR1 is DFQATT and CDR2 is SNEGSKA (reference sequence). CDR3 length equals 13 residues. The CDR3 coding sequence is TGCAGTGCTAGTCTGGGGGCGGATCAGCCCCAGCATTTT. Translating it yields CSASLGADQPQHF.

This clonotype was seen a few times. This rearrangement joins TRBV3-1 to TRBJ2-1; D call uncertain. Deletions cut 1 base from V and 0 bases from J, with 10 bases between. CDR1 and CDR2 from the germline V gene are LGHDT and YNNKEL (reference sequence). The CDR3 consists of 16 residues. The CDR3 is CASSQVLGSSYNEQFF. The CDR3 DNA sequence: TGTGCCAGCAGCCAAGTCCTGGGGTCCTCCTACAATGAGCAGTTCTTC.

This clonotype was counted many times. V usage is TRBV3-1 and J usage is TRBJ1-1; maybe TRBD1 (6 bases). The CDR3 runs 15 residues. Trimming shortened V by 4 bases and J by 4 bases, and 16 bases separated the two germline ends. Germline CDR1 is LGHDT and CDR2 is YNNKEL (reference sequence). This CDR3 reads CASSPRQVWGTEAFF. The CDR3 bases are TGTGCCAGCAGCCCACGACAGGTTTGGGGCACTGAAGCTTTCTTT.

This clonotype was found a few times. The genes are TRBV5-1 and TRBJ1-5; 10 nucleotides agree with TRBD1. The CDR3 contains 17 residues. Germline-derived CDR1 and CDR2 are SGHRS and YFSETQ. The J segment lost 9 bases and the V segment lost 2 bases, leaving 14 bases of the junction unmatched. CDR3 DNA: TGCGCCAGCAGCTTAGGTACCGGGACAGGGGATATCGGGCCCCAGCATTTT. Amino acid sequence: CASSLGTGTGDIGPQHF.

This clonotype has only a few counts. The CDR3 nucleotides read TGTGCCAGCAGCTTAGCGCTGGATTTACTAGCGGGAGTTGTGGCAGGCGAGACCCAGTACTTC. It codes for CASSLALDLLAGVVAGETQYF. V is TRBV11-1 and J is TRBJ2-5, with 11 positions matching TRBD2. Losses at the gene ends were 0 bases for V and 5 bases for J; bases not matched to a gene: 20. The CDR3 consists of 21 residues. CDR1 and CDR2 (germline): SGHAT, FQDESV (reference sequence).

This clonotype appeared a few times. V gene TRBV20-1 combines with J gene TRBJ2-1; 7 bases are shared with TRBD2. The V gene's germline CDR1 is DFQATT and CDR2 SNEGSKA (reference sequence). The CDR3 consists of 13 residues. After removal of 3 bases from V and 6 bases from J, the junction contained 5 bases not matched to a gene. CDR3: CSARGGGGNEQFF. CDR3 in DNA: TGCAGTGCTAGGGGCGGGGGTGGCAATGAGCAGTTCTTC.

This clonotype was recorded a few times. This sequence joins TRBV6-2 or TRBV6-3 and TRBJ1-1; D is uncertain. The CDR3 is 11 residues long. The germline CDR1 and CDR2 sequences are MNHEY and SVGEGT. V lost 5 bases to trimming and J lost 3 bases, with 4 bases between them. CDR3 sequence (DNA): TGTGCCAGCAGTGAGTACACTGAAGCTTTCTTT. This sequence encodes CASSEYTEAFF.

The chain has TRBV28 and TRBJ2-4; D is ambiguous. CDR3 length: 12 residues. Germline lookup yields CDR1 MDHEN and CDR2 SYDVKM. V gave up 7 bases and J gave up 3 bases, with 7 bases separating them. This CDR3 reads CASTPNKNIQYF. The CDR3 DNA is TGTGCCAGCACCCCAAACAAAAACATTCAGTACTTC.